The 21 T cell receptor beta chains in this list originate from one sample, sequenced in a study of T cell responses to AZD1222 COVID-19 vaccine. Clones were sequenced by immunoSEQ multiplex PCR, and TCRdb holds only the in-frame ones, with some missing. The sample holds approximately 140,000 clones, about 92% seen once. The sequencing used peripheral blood, collected on day 0 of MenACWY control vaccination. These receptors originate from an adult in good health.

The chain carries TRBV27 and TRBJ2-1; 10 nucleotides line up with TRBD2. CDR1 and CDR2 (germline): MNHEY, SMNVEV (reference sequence). The length of the CDR3 is 14 residues. J was trimmed by 4 bases and V by 5 bases; bases with no gene match: 2. The CDR3 DNA follows: TGTGCCAGCAGTAGCGGGGGGGTTTACAATGAGCAGTTCTTC. Its translation is CASSSGGVYNEQFF.

The J gene is TRBJ2-2, the V gene TRBV5-8, with TRBD1 identical over 7 bases. Germline CDR1 reads SGHTS; CDR2 reads YDEGEE. Trimming removed 4 bases from V and 2 bases from J; junction bases left unmatched: 5. CDR3 size: 15 residues. CDR3 nucleotides: TGTGCCAGCAGCCTTGAAGGGGGCAACACCGGGGAGCTGTTTTTT. It encodes CASSLEGGNTGELFF.

This chain connects TRBV15 to TRBJ2-7; possibly TRBD1 or TRBD2 for D (5 bases each). V shed 0 bases and J shed 0 bases, with 12 bases lying between them. The length of the CDR3 is 16 residues. Germline V gene sequence: CDR1 LNHNV, CDR2 YYDKDF (reference sequence). The CDR3 is CATSRDWGRGSYEQYF. CDR3 bases: TGTGCCACCAGCAGAGATTGGGGACGGGGCTCCTACGAGCAGTACTTC.

The J gene is TRBJ1-2, the V gene TRBV4-2, with D unclear. With 0 bases removed from V and 8 bases from J, the gap between germline ends came to 16 bases. The CDR3 is 15 residues long. Germline CDR1 reads LGHNA; CDR2 reads YNFKEQ. Here the CDR3 DNA reads TGTGCCAGCAGCCAAGAGAACGGTATACTGGGAGGCTACACCTTC. This translates into CASSQENGILGGYTF.

The chain uses TRBV19 and TRBJ1-1, with D perhaps matching TRBD1 (5 bases). The CDR3 spans 11 residues. Trimming pared 4 bases from V and 10 bases from J, leaving 10 bases between. Germline V gene sequence: CDR1 LNHDA, CDR2 SQIVND (reference sequence). The CDR3 bases are TGTGCCAGTAGTACAGGGTTTGGAGCTTTCTTT. This codes for CASSTGFGAFF.

V and J are TRBV6-1 and TRBJ1-2; unclear D gene. The ends were cut back, 2 bases at V and 4 bases at J, with 11 bases in the middle. CDR3 size: 14 residues. CDR1 MNHNS and CDR2 SASEGT come from the germline V gene. DNA of the CDR3: TGTGCCAGCAGTGAACGGACGAGACCCTATGGCTACACCTTC. Translating it yields CASSERTRPYGYTF.

This CDR3 is CASSLAGAGETQYF. DNA for the CDR3: TGTGCCAGCAGCTTGGCAGGGGCTGGGGAGACCCAGTACTTC. The rearrangement uses TRBV5-6 and TRBJ2-5; D may be TRBD1 (6 bases). Germline V gene data show CDR1 as SGHDT and CDR2 as YYEEEE. Trimming shortened V by 0 bases and J by 5 bases, and 11 bases separated the two germline ends. This CDR3 region has 14 residues.

This clone was detected only once. The chain has TRBV30 and TRBJ2-5; TRBD2 might be the D (5 bases). Germline V gives CDR1 GTSNPN, CDR2 SVGIG (reference sequence). The CDR3 length is 13 residues. The germline V and J ends were trimmed by 2 bases and 5 bases, with 12 bases remaining between them. Written as DNA, the CDR3 is TGTGCCTGGAGTAGGAGGAGTTCGGAGACCCAGTACTTC. This sequence encodes CAWSRRSSETQYF. The complete variable domain, with remaining parts taken from reference TRBV30 and TRBJ2-5, reads SQTIHQWPATLVQPVGSPLSLECTVEGTSNPNLYWYRQAAGRGLQLLFYSVGIGQISSEVPQNLSASRPQDRQFILSSKKLLLSDSGFYLCAWSRRSSETQYFGPGTRLLVL.

The J gene is TRBJ1-1, the V gene TRBV15, with D unresolved. Germline V gene data show CDR1 as LNHNV and CDR2 as YYDKDF (reference sequence). Trimming removed 6 bases at V and 7 bases at J, with 12 bases between. This CDR3 is 12 amino acids long. The chain's CDR3 is CATSSGEGEAFF. The CDR3 nucleotides are TGTGCCACCAGTAGCGGGGAGGGTGAAGCTTTCTTT.

The rearrangement uses TRBV2 and TRBJ1-1; no firm D call. The CDR3 totals 12 residues. Germline values: CDR1 SNHLY, CDR2 FYNNEI. Trimming stripped 6 bases from V and 10 bases from J, with 15 bases between. In DNA, the CDR3 is TGTGCCAGCAGGGCGGAGTCGGCGTTAGCTTTCTTT. Protein: CASRAESALAFF.

The genes are TRBV19 and TRBJ1-5; no clear D. V lost 3 bases and J lost 6, with 21 bases in between. The CDR3 covers 17 residues. The germline CDR1 and CDR2 sequences are LNHDA and SQIVND (reference sequence). The CDR3 sequence: CASSIRPEPLQPQPQHF. CDR3 DNA sequence: TGTGCCAGTAGTATCCGTCCGGAACCCCTCCAACCTCAGCCCCAGCATTTT. The variable domain in full, with the rest retrieved from reference TRBV19 and TRBJ1-5, is DGGITQSPKYLFRKEGQNVTLSCEQNLNHDAMYWYRQDPGQGLRLIYYSQIVNDFQKGDIAEGYSVSREKKESFPLTVTSAQKNPTAFYLCASSIRPEPLQPQPQHFGDGTRLSIL.

This chain joins TRBV3-1 (or the pseudogene TRBV3-2) and TRBJ1-4, with TRBD1 matching over 9 bases. Trimming at V came to 5 bases and at J to 3 bases, leaving 4 bases not matched to a gene. The CDR3 totals 15 residues. CDR1 and CDR2 from the germline V gene are LGHDT and YNNKEL (reference sequence). CDR3: CASSSRQGANEKLFF. The CDR3 coding sequence is TGTGCCAGCAGCTCTCGACAGGGGGCTAATGAAAAACTGTTTTTT.

This rearrangement joins TRBV7-6 to TRBJ1-1; D unclear. Trimming shortened V by 5 bases and J by 7 bases, and 14 bases separated the two germline ends. The CDR3 is 13 residues long. Germline V gene lookup returns CDR1 SGHVS and CDR2 FNYEAQ. As DNA, the CDR3 is TGTGCCAGCAGCATAAAGGACGGGAGTGAAGCTTTCTTT. Protein: CASSIKDGSEAFF.

The chain couples TRBV7-9 to TRBJ2-2; tentatively, D is TRBD1 (6 bases). The ends were cut back, 8 bases at V and 5 bases at J, with 18 bases in the middle. The CDR3 is 15 residues long. Germline V gene data show CDR1 as SEHNR and CDR2 as FQNEAQ (reference sequence). CDR3 nucleotides: TGTGCCAGCTTTACAGGGAGCGGTGGGACCGGGGAGCTGTTTTTT. As protein: CASFTGSGGTGELFF.

The chain couples TRBV15 to TRBJ2-1; D not certain. The CDR3 consists of 14 residues. Deletions cut 3 bases from V and 6 bases from J, with 12 bases between. Germline CDR1 and CDR2: LNHNV and YYDKDF (reference sequence). CDR3 coding DNA: TGTGCCACCAGCAGGGACCTTAGAAGCAATGAGCAGTTCTTC. This codes for CATSRDLRSNEQFF.

V usage is TRBV12-3 or TRBV12-4 and J usage is TRBJ1-5; D might be TRBD1 (5 bases). The CDR3 spans 13 residues. The V end was cut by 3 bases, the J end by 6 bases, with 9 bases between. The CDR3 bases are TGTGCCAGCAGTTTCGGGACCGGTCAGCCCCAGCATTTT. This gives the protein CASSFGTGQPQHF.

The chain recombines TRBV7-9 with TRBJ2-7; D is possibly TRBD1 or TRBD2 (6 bases each). This CDR3 spans 13 amino acids. V dropped 5 bases and J dropped 5 bases, with 13 bases sitting between them. Germline CDR1 SEHNR, CDR2 FQNEAQ (reference sequence). The CDR3 region has the DNA TGTGCCAGCAGCCCAAGGGGGGATGACGAGCAGTACTTC. Protein sequence: CASSPRGDDEQYF.

The V and J genes are TRBV6-5 and TRBJ1-2; the D gene is possibly TRBD1 (6 bases). V shed 6 bases and J shed 8 bases, with 19 bases lying between them. The CDR3 spans 14 residues. Germline V gene lookup returns CDR1 MNHEY and CDR2 SVGAGI. The CDR3 spells CASRPTTGPKGYTF. CDR3 in DNA: TGTGCCAGCAGACCCACTACAGGGCCCAAAGGCTACACCTTC.

This chain links TRBV19 with TRBJ2-2; 7 bases are a match to TRBD2. The germline gives CDR1 LNHDA, CDR2 SQIVND (reference sequence). There are 17 residues in the CDR3. V lost 1 base, J lost 2 bases, and 7 bases stayed unmatched. CDR3 DNA sequence: TGTGCCAGTAGTATAGTAGTGCGGGAGAGTAACACCGGGGAGCTGTTTTTT. Protein: CASSIVVRESNTGELFF.

This chain links TRBV27 with TRBJ1-2; tentatively, D is TRBD1 (6 bases). Germline CDR1 reads MNHEY; CDR2 reads SMNVEV (reference sequence). This CDR3 is 14 amino acids long. V was trimmed by 4 bases and J by 5 bases, leaving 14 bases between them. The CDR3 DNA is TGTGCCAGCAGTTCGCAGGGGCATGGGTATGGCTACACCTTC. Translated, it gives CASSSQGHGYGYTF.

As DNA, the CDR3 is TGTGCCAGCAGTTACCAGCGGGGTACCTACGAGCAGTACTTC. Protein product: CASSYQRGTYEQYF. The chain links TRBV6-2 or TRBV6-3 to TRBJ2-7, with TRBD2 identical over 7 bases. In germline, CDR1 is MNHEY, CDR2 SVGEGT. This CDR3 contains 14 residues. The V gene end was trimmed by 2 bases and the J gene end by 2 bases; junction bases not matched to a gene: 3.